The entry below describes one T cell receptor (beta chain). Its antigen is still unknown. Primers: 60 Vbeta forward and 13 Jbeta reverse. Sequencing was performed with immunoSEQ multiplex PCR; in TCRdb, only in-frame clones are kept and a portion is missing. Of about 78,000 clones in the sample, nearly 80% were seen once. The entry originates in a study of cytomegalovirus exposure and HLA in healthy donors. Trimming pared 3 bases from V and 3 bases from J, leaving 6 bases between. Germline CDR1 is LNHNV and CDR2 is YYDKDF (reference sequence). The CDR3 runs to 13 residues. Study-wide results and caveats: Reports showed the classifier diagnosing cytomegalovirus status with high specificity and sensitivity.

Sequenced sample: PBMCs. The receptor was derived from a woman aged 50 to 60 in good health and CMV-seropositive. The chain is built from TRBV15 and TRBJ2-1, with no clear D. The CDR3 protein is CATSRADYNEQFF. CDR3 DNA: TGTGCCACCAGCAGGGCGGACTACAATGAGCAGTTCTTC.